The 4 T cell receptor beta chains below all came from one sample that was sequenced in a study of graft-versus-host responses after intestinal transplantation. What these receptors recognize is not known. Clones were read by immunoSEQ multiplex PCR, and TCRdb kept only the in-frame ones, dropping some. The data show roughly 81,000 clones, about four fifths seen once. This specimen consisted of unstimulated CD4+ T cells sorted from spleen or lymph node cells, obtained before intestinal transplant. Every receptor here comes from a human donor who received an intestinal transplant.

The chain combines TRBV28 with TRBJ2-7; 11 nucleotides match TRBD1. From germline, CDR1 is MDHEN and CDR2 SYDVKM. The CDR3 runs to 14 residues. Unmatched junction bases numbered 4, after V lost 5 bases and J lost 4 bases. The CDR3 spells CASSSRDRGYEQYF. In nucleotides, the CDR3 is TGTGCCAGCAGTAGCCGGGACAGGGGGTACGAGCAGTACTTC.

V is TRBV9 and J is TRBJ1-4; D possibly corresponds to TRBD1 (5 bases). Trimming removed 0 bases at V and 7 bases at J, with 16 bases between. The germline V gene has CDR1 SGDLS and CDR2 YYNGEE. This CDR3 contains 16 residues. CDR3 bases: TGTGCCAGCAGCGTAGGAGGAGGGGTCGGGGGTGAAAAACTGTTTTTT. This codes for CASSVGGGVGGEKLFF. The variable domain in full, completed from reference TRBV9 and TRBJ1-4, reads DSGVTQTPKHLITATGQRVTLRCSPRSGDLSVYWYQQSLDQGLQFLIQYYNGEERAKGNILERFSAQQFPDLHSELNLSSLELGDSALYFCASSVGGGVGGEKLFFGSGTQLSVL.

Here the CDR3 reads CASSKRDRVEQYF. DNA of the CDR3: TGTGCCAGCAGCAAGCGGGACAGGGTGGAGCAGTACTTC. The chain has TRBV21-1 and TRBJ2-7; the tabulated D call, TRBD1, remains unverified against the DNA. TRBV21-1 is noted as a pseudogene. This CDR3 contains 13 residues.

This clone has only a few counts. J is TRBJ2-7 and V is TRBV20-1; TRBD1 might be the D (6 bases). The CDR3 covers 11 residues. From germline, CDR1 is DFQATT and CDR2 SNEGSKA (reference sequence). CDR3 coding DNA: TGCAGCACGGGCAGGGGCTACGAGCAGTACTTC. Translation: CSTGRGYEQYF.